Here is one T cell receptor (beta chain) with its context. The antigen is unknown. J gave up 3 bases and V 5 bases, and 4 bases lay outside the gene matches. In germline, CDR1 is SGHNT, CDR2 YENEEA. The CDR3 totals 16 residues. The data derive from a study of cytomegalovirus exposure and HLA in healthy donors. Whole-study findings and limits: Researchers reported in a later analysis that common viral pathogens appeared linked to several top clusters.

Primers: 60 Vbeta forward and 13 Jbeta reverse. Some clones are missing from TCRdb's copy, which holds only in-frame ones; the method was immunoSEQ multiplex PCR. Seen here are 200,000 to 250,000 clones, approximately 85% observed once, and the top ten hold around 0.22%. The sequencing sample was made of PBMCs. The TCR sequence derives from a girl between 2 and 10 years old in good health and CMV-seronegative. This chain uses TRBV11-3 with TRBJ2-3; 14 nucleotides match TRBD2. CDR3 region: CASSPGLAGGTDTQYF. The DNA of the CDR3 is TGTGCCAGCAGCCCCGGACTAGCGGGAGGTACAGATACGCAGTATTTT.